The source of this T cell receptor beta chain is a study of cytomegalovirus exposure and HLA in healthy donors. Overall study findings and caveats: The study recorded fewer than 200 TCR beta chains that were cytomegalovirus-associated. Most TCR sequences showed up rarely, but some public TCRs showed up in many donors. A later analysis found first-cohort TCR clusters tended to co-occur in the 130 or so validation repertoires.

Trimming took off 8 bases at V and 1 base at J, with 15 bases between the two ends. Looked up from germline, CDR1 is KGHSH and CDR2 is LQKENI. There are 15 residues in the CDR3. Concerning this clone itself: Its target is unknown.

The donors were in the approximately 110-subject validation cohort; that cohort was separate from the approximately 700-subject first cohort. The repertoire was sequenced with immunoSEQ multiplex PCR; TCRdb's copy has only in-frame clones and lacks some. Among more than 95,000 clones listed, 70% to 90% were seen once. The chain is built from TRBV18 and TRBJ1-3; D is possibly TRBD1 (5 bases). Sequenced input: PBMCs. This TCR came from a woman aged 18-29 years in good health and CMV-seropositive. DNA for the CDR3: TGTGCCAGCCGCATTCTAGGGGATTCTGGAAACACCATATATTTT. Translation: CASRILGDSGNTIYF. Filled out from reference TRBV18 and TRBJ1-3, the complete variable domain reads NAGVMQNPRHLVRRRGQEARLRCSPMKGHSHVYWYRQLPEEGLKFMVYLQKENIIDESGMPKERFSAEFPKEGPSILRIQQVVRGDSAAYFCASRILGDSGNTIYFGEGSWLTVV.